Below, one TCR beta chain is given with its context. The antigen is unknown. Assay used: immunoSEQ multiplex PCR; TCRdb lists only in-frame clones, some missing. The sample yields about 43,000 clones, about 67% seen once. This entry is derived from a study of radiotherapy plus CTLA-4 blockade in lung cancer. On the study more broadly: Objective responses were documented in about 19% of patients, with disease control in about 28%. General study findings and limits: TCR clones originating in tumors grew in number in blood after radiotherapy plus ipilimumab. Alongside interferon-beta, early blood T cell clone dynamics were reportedly the best predictor of response.

The germline V gene has CDR1 SGHAT and CDR2 FQNNGV. Germline trimming cut 3 bases from V and 3 bases from J; bases unmatched to any gene: 2. The CDR3 sequence is 14 residues long. This clonotype was obtained from a human donor with non-small cell lung cancer who had a partial response to radiotherapy plus ipilimumab. The chain combines TRBV11-2 with TRBJ2-1; 7 nucleotides agree with TRBD2. The source material was peripheral blood, sampled from a patient treated with radiotherapy plus ipilimumab. CDR3: CASSFAGDYNEQFF. CDR3 sequence (DNA): TGTGCCAGCAGCTTTGCGGGAGACTACAATGAGCAGTTCTTC.